These 14 T cell receptor beta chains were sequenced from one sample in a study of fetal regulatory T cell absence and autoimmunity. TCRdb's copy holds only in-frame clones and misses some; the assay was immunoSEQ multiplex PCR. The sample consists of more than 90,000 clones, 72% of them appearing once. The sample consisted of pancreas tissue. All receptors derive from a male donor with IPEX syndrome.

The V call is TRBV5-6, the J call TRBJ2-1; D is possibly TRBD1 (5 bases). CDR1 SGHDT and CDR2 YYEEEE come from the germline V gene. Trimming shortened V by 0 bases and J by 10 bases, and 5 bases separated the two germline ends. This CDR3 is built from 11 residues. CDR3 residues: CASSLGGEQFF. The CDR3 DNA follows: TGTGCCAGCAGCTTGGGGGGCGAGCAGTTCTTC. The complete variable domain, with remaining parts taken from reference TRBV5-6 and TRBJ2-1, reads DAGVTQSPTHLIKTRGQQVTLRCSPKSGHDTVSWYQQALGQGPQFIFQYYEEEERQRGNFPDRFSGHQFPNYSSELNVNALLLGDSALYLCASSLGGEQFFGPGTRLTVL.

V and J are TRBV15 and TRBJ2-7; D possibly corresponds to TRBD1 (5 bases). The germline V gene encodes CDR1 LNHNV and CDR2 YYDKDF (reference sequence). The CDR3 is made up of 12 amino acids. Between the trimmed V and J ends, which lost 8 bases and 2 bases, there was a span of 10 bases. The CDR3 spells CATGAGPYEQYF. The CDR3 region has the DNA TGTGCCACCGGGGCAGGGCCCTACGAGCAGTACTTC.

For this clone: One end of the junction fails to match germline, which may point to a read error. CDR3 coding DNA: TGTGCCAGCAGCGCTAGCGGGAGAGAGCACAATGATCAGTTCTTC. Translating gives CASSASGREHNDQFF. V usage is TRBV9 and J usage is TRBJ2-1; 10 nucleotides match TRBD2. This CDR3 has 15 residues. Germline loops: CDR1 SGDLS, CDR2 YYNGEE. Full variable domain (remainder filled in from reference TRBV9 and TRBJ2-1): DSGVTQTPKHLITATGQRVTLRCSPRSGDLSVYWYQQSLDQGLQFLIQYYNGEERAKGNILERFSAQQFPDLHSELNLSSLELGDSALYFCASSASGREHNDQFFGPGTRLTVL.

The V call is TRBV6-6, the J call TRBJ2-1; TRBD2 matches 9 bases. The CDR3 runs 15 residues. Germline assignment: CDR1 MNHNY and CDR2 SVGAGI (reference sequence). Trimming took 2 bases from V and 7 from J; bases not matched to a gene: 6. CDR3 sequence reads: CASSYMRGGPNEQFF. Written as DNA, the CDR3 is TGTGCCAGCAGTTACATGCGGGGGGGCCCGAATGAGCAGTTCTTC.

The chain uses TRBV10-3 and TRBJ1-3; maybe TRBD1 (6 bases). Germline lookup yields CDR1 ENHRY and CDR2 SYGVKD. The length of the CDR3 is 17 residues. Deletions cut 1 base from V and 2 bases from J, with 15 bases between. The CDR3 nucleotides read TGTGCCATCAGTGAGTACTCAAGACAGGCCCCTGGAAACACCATATATTTT. It encodes CAISEYSRQAPGNTIYF.

This sequence joins TRBV29-1 and TRBJ2-3; tentatively, D is TRBD2 (7 bases). CDR3 size: 17 residues. Trimming removed 3 bases from V and 0 bases from J, with 19 bases in between. The V gene's germline CDR1 is SQVTM and CDR2 ANQGSEA. The CDR3 DNA sequence: TGCAGCGTTGAGGGGAAAAAAGGGGGGGCTAGCACAGATACGCAGTATTTT. The encoded protein is CSVEGKKGGASTDTQYF.

V and J are TRBV25-1 and TRBJ2-7, with 12 bases lining up with TRBD2. The CDR3 sequence is 15 residues long. Unmatched junction bases numbered 3, after V lost 4 bases and J lost 2 bases. Germline CDR1 is MGHDK and CDR2 is SYGVNS. The CDR3, as DNA: TGTGCCAGCAGTGCAGGACTAGCGGGGACCTACGAGCAGTACTTC. This translates into CASSAGLAGTYEQYF.

The chain links TRBV4-3 to TRBJ2-7; weak D call: TRBD2 (6 bases). Germline lookup yields CDR1 LGHNA and CDR2 YSLEER. V was trimmed by 3 bases and J by 3 bases, leaving 12 bases between them. There are 14 residues in the CDR3. The CDR3 loop reads CASSQIREDYEQYF. The CDR3 DNA follows: TGCGCCAGCAGCCAGATAAGGGAGGACTACGAGCAGTACTTC.

This sequence joins TRBV6-4 and TRBJ1-1, with D unclear. The germline V and J ends were trimmed by 3 bases and 7 bases, with 6 bases remaining between them. This CDR3 has 11 residues. Germline-derived CDR1 and CDR2 are MRHNA and SNTAGT. The CDR3 DNA is TGTGCCAGCAGTGATGGAGGTGAAGCTTTCTTT. Translated, it gives CASSDGGEAFF.

The sample holds one count of this clone. V usage is TRBV19 and J usage is TRBJ2-3; TRBD1 matches at 8 bases. Per germline, CDR1 LNHDA and CDR2 SQIVND (reference sequence). V lost 6 bases and J lost 1; bases outside the gene matches: 0. The CDR3 extends over 13 amino acids. CDR3 protein: CASRTGGTDTQYF. CDR3 DNA: TGTGCCAGTAGGACAGGGGGCACAGATACGCAGTATTTT.

V usage is TRBV15 and J usage is TRBJ2-5; 7 bases map to TRBD2. Trimming took 5 bases from V and 2 from J; bases not matched to a gene: 11. The CDR3 contains 16 residues. Germline V gives CDR1 LNHNV, CDR2 YYDKDF (reference sequence). The CDR3 here is CATSDRDYLIQETQYF. The CDR3 DNA reads as TGTGCCACCAGCGACCGGGACTACCTTATTCAAGAGACCCAGTACTTC.

The chain uses TRBV11-2 and TRBJ1-2; possible D gene TRBD1, 5 bases. The CDR3 is 16 residues long. CDR1 is SGHAT and CDR2 is FQNNGV in the germline V gene. Trimming removed 2 bases at V and 2 bases at J, with 15 bases between. The CDR3 is CASSLPPGRPNYGYTF. The CDR3 DNA reads as TGTGCCAGCAGCTTACCCCCGGGACGACCCAACTATGGCTACACCTTC.

This clone was seen more than once but under ten times. The V call is TRBV9, the J call TRBJ2-1; 9 positions match TRBD1. The V gene's germline CDR1 is SGDLS and CDR2 YYNGEE. V shed 0 bases, J shed 2 bases, and the junction held 3 bases outside the gene matches. The CDR3 is 16 residues long. The chain's CDR3 is CASSVAGTGTYNEQFF. The CDR3 bases are TGTGCCAGCAGCGTAGCGGGGACAGGGACCTACAATGAGCAGTTCTTC.

This clone has just a few counts. CDR3 residues: CASSEPSRGGAAGELFF. The CDR3, as DNA: TGTGCCAGCAGCGAACCTTCGCGCGGGGGGGCTGCCGGGGAGCTGTTTTTT. This chain joins TRBV9 and TRBJ2-2, with TRBD2 matching 9 bases. The CDR3 loop spans 17 amino acids. Germline V gene data show CDR1 as SGDLS and CDR2 as YYNGEE. Trimming took 3 bases from V and 6 from J; bases not matched to a gene: 12. Together with reference TRBV9 and TRBJ2-2, the CDR3 gives the full variable domain: DSGVTQTPKHLITATGQRVTLRCSPRSGDLSVYWYQQSLDQGLQFLIQYYNGEERAKGNILERFSAQQFPDLHSELNLSSLELGDSALYFCASSEPSRGGAAGELFFGEGSRLTVL.